This T cell receptor beta chain was found in a study of blood T cell repertoires in COVID-19. Study information: Acute-phase and convalescent COVID-19 samples originated in the United States, Italy and Spain.

Data came from immunoSEQ multiplex PCR; TCRdb stores just in-frame clones and leaves some out. The sample records approximately 190,000 clones, 86% being singletons. Germline V gene lookup returns CDR1 MNHEY and CDR2 SVGAGI. There are 13 residues in the CDR3. V lost 5 bases to trimming and J lost 0 bases, with 8 bases between them. The sample taken for sequencing was PBMCs or T cells enriched from blood (not recorded which). The TCR sequence derives from a woman in her thirties or forties in a cohort exposed to, infected with or recovered from COVID-19 (not recorded which). The J gene is TRBJ2-7, the V gene TRBV6-5; the D gene is possibly TRBD1 (5 bases). The CDR3 spells CASSPGNSYEQYF. In nucleotides, the CDR3 is TGTGCCAGCAGTCCAGGGAACTCCTACGAGCAGTACTTC.